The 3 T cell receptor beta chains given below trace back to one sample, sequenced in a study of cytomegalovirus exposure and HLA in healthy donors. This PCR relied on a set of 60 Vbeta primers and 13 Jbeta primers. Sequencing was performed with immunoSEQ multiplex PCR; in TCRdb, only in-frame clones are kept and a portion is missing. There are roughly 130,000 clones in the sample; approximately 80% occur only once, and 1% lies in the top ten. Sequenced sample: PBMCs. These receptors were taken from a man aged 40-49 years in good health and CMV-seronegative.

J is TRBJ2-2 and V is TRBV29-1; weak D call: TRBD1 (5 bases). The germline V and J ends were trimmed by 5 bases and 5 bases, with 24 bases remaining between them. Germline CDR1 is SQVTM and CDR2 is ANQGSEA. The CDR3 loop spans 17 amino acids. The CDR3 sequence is CSVTLEDMVIGTGELFF. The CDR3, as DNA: TGCAGCGTTACTCTAGAGGACATGGTGATTGGTACCGGGGAGCTGTTTTTT.

The CDR3 nucleotides are TGTGCCAGCAGTGGGAGCTCAGGGGCGTACGAGCAGTACTTC. The encoded protein is CASSGSSGAYEQYF. V usage is TRBV28 and J usage is TRBJ2-7, with a tentative D call TRBD1 (6 bases). Trimming stripped 5 bases from V and 4 bases from J, with 15 bases between. CDR1 is MDHEN and CDR2 is SYDVKM in the germline V gene. CDR3 length: 14 residues.

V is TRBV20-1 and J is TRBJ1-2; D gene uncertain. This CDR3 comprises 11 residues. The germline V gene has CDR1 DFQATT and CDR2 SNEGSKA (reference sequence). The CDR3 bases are TGCAGAAGACACACACGTTATGGCTACACCTTC. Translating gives CRRHTRYGYTF.